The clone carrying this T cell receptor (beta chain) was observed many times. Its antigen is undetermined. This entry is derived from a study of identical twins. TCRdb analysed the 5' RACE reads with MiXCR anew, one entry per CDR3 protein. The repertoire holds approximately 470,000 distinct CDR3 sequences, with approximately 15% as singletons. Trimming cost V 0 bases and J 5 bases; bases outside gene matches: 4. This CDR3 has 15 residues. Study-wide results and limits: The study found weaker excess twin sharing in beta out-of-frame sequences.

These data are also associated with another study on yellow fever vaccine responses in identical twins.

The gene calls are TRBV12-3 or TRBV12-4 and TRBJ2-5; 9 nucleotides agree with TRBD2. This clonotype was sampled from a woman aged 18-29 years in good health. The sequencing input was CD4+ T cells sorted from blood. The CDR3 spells CASSLALAGRETQYF. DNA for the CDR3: TGTGCCAGCAGTTTAGCCCTAGCGGGAAGGGAGACCCAGTACTTC.